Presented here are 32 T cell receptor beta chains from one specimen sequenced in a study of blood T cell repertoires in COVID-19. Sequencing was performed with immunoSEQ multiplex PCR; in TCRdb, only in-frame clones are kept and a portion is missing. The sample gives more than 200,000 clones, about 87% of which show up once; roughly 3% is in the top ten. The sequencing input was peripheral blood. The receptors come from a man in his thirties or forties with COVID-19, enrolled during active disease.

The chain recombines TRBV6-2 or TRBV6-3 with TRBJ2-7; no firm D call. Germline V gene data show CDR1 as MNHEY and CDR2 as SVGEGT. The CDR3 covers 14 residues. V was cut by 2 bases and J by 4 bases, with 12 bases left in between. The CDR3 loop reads CASSYPPNNYEQYF. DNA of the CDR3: TGTGCCAGCAGTTACCCTCCAAACAATTACGAGCAGTACTTC.

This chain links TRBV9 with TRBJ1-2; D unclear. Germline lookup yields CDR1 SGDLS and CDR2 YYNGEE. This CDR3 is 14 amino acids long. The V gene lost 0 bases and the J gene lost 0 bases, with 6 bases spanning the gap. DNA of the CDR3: TGTGCCAGCAGCGTAGACGCGGCTAACTATGGCTACACCTTC. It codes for CASSVDAANYGYTF.

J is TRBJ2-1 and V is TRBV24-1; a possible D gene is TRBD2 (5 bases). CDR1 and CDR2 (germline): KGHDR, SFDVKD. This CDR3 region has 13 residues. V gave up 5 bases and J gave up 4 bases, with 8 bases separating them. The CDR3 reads CATSAEVYNEQFF. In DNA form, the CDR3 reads TGTGCCACCAGTGCGGAGGTTTACAATGAGCAGTTCTTC.

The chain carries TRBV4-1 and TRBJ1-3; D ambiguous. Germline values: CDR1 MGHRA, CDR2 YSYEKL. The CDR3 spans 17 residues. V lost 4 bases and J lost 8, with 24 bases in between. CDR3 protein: CASSLVRGMASAYTIYF. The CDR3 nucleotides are TGCGCCAGCAGCCTCGTACGAGGGATGGCCTCGGCATACACCATATATTTT.

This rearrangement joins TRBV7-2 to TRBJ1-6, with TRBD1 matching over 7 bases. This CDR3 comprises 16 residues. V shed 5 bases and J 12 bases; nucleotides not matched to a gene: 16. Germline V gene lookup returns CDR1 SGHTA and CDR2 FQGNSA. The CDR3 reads CASSTNSNIQGLPLHF. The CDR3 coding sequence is TGTGCCAGCAGCACCAACTCCAATATACAGGGGCTACCCCTCCACTTT.

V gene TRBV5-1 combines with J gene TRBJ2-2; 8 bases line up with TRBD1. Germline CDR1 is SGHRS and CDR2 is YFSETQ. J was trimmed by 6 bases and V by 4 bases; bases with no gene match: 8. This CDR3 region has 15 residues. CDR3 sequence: CASSLRTGSPGELFF. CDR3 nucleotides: TGCGCCAGCAGCCTAAGGACAGGGTCTCCCGGGGAGCTGTTTTTT.

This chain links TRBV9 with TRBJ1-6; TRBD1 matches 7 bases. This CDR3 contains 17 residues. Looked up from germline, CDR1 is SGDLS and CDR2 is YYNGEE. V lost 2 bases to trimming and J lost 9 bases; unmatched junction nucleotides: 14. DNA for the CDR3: TGTGCCAGCAGCGTGGCCGCGACAGGGATATTTAGTTCACCCCTCCACTTT. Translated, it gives CASSVAATGIFSSPLHF.

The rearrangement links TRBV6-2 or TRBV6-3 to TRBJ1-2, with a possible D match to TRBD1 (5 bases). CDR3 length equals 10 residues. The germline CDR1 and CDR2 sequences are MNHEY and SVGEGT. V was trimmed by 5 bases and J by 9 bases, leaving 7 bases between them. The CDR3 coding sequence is TGTGCCAGCAGTGGGGGGAGCTACACCTTC. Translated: CASSGGSYTF.

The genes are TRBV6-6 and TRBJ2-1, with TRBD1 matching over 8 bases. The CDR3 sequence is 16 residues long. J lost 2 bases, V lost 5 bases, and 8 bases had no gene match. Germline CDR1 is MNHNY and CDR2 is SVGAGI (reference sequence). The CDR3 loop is CASSARRTGTYNEQFF. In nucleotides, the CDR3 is TGTGCCAGCAGTGCGCGAAGGACAGGGACCTACAATGAGCAGTTCTTC.

CDR3 sequence reads: CASSLLVDSTYEQYF. The CDR3 DNA reads TGTGCCAGCAGCTTACTCGTCGACTCTACCTACGAGCAGTACTTC. The rearrangement joins TRBV7-2 to TRBJ2-7; D gene ambiguous. The CDR3 is 15 amino acids. The germline CDR1 and CDR2 sequences are SGHTA and FQGNSA. The V end was cut by 2 bases, the J end by 2 bases, with 13 bases between. Drawing the rest from reference TRBV7-2 and TRBJ2-7, the complete variable domain is GAGVSQSPSNKVTEKGKDVELRCDPISGHTALYWYRQSLGQGLEFLIYFQGNSAPDKSGLPSDRFSAERTGGSVSTLTIQRTQQEDSAVYLCASSLLVDSTYEQYFGPGTRLTVT.

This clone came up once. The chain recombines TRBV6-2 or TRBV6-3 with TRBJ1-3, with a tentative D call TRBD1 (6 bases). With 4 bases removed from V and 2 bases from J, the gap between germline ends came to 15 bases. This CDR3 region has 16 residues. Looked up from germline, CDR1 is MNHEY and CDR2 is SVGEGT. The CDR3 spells CASSFTQGTPGNTIYF. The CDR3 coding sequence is TGTGCCAGCAGTTTCACTCAGGGGACGCCTGGAAACACCATATATTTT.

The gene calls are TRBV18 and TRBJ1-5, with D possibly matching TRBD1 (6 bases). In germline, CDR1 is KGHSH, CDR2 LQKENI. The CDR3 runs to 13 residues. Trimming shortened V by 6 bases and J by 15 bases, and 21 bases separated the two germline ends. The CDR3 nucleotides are TGTGCCAGCTCCGGGGGGCAGGCAGCTTGGAGGCATTTT. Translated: CASSGGQAAWRHF.

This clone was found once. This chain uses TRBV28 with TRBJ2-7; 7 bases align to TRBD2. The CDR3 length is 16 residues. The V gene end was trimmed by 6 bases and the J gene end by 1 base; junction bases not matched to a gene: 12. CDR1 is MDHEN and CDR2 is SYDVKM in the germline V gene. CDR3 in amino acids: CASSYPRGEGSYEQYF. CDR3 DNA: TGTGCCAGCAGCTACCCCCGGGGGGAAGGGTCCTACGAGCAGTACTTC.

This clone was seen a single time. DNA for the CDR3: TGTGCCAGCAGTCTAAATCGAGGGATCAATCAGCCCCAGCATTTT. Protein: CASSLNRGINQPQHF. The genes are TRBV28 and TRBJ1-5; D is undetermined. Between the trimmed V and J ends, which lost 5 bases and 3 bases, there was a span of 14 bases. Germline lookup yields CDR1 MDHEN and CDR2 SYDVKM. The CDR3 consists of 15 residues.

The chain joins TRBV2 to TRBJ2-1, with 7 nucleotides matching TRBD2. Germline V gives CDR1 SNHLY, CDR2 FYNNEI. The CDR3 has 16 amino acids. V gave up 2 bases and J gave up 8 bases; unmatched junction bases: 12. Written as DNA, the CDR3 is TGTGCCAGCAGTGAAAGGTTGGGGGGGAGTCAGCATGAGCAGTTCTTC. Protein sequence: CASSERLGGSQHEQFF.

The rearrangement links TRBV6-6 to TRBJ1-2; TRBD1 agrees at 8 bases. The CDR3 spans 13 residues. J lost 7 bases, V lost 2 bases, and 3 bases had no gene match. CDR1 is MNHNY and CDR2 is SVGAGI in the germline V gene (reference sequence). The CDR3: CASSYQGASGYTF. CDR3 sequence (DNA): TGTGCCAGCAGTTACCAGGGGGCAAGTGGCTACACCTTC.

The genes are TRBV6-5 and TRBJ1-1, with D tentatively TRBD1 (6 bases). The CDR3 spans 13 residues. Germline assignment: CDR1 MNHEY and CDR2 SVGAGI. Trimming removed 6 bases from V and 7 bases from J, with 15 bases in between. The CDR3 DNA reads TGTGCCAGCAGATTTCTCTTACAGGGTGAAGCTTTCTTT. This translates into CASRFLLQGEAFF.

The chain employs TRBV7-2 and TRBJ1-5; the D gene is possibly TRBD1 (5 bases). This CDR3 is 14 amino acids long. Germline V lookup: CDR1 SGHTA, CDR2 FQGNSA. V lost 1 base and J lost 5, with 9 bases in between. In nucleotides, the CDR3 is TGTGCCAGCAGCTTAGATGCAGGGTATCAGCCCCAGCATTTT. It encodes CASSLDAGYQPQHF.

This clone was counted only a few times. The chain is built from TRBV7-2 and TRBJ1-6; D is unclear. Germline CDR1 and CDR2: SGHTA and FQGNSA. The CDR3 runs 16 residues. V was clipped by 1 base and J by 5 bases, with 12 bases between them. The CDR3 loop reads CASSLEVGANNSPLHF. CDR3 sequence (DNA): TGTGCCAGCAGCTTAGAAGTGGGCGCAAATAATTCACCCCTCCACTTT. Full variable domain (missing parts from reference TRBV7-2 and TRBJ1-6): GAGVSQSPSNKVTEKGKDVELRCDPISGHTALYWYRQSLGQGLEFLIYFQGNSAPDKSGLPSDRFSAERTGGSVSTLTIQRTQQEDSAVYLCASSLEVGANNSPLHFGNGTRLTVT.

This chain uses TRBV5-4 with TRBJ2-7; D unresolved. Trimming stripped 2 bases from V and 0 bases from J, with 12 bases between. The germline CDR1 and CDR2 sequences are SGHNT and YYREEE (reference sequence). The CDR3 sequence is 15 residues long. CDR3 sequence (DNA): TGTGCCAGCAGCTTTCCCGGTCGTAGCTCCTACGAGCAGTACTTC. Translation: CASSFPGRSSYEQYF.

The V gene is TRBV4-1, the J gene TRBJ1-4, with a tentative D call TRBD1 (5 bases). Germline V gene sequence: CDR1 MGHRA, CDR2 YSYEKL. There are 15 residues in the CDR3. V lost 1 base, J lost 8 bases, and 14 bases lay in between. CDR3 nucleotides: TGCGCCAGCAGCCAAGCCCCGCAGGGAGGGGAAAAACTGTTTTTT. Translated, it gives CASSQAPQGGEKLFF.

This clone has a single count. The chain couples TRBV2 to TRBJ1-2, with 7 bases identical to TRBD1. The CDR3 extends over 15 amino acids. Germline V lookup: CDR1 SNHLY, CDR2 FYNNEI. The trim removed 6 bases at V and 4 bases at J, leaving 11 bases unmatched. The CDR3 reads CASRSGTDLRYGYTF. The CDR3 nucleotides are TGTGCCAGCAGGTCCGGGACAGACCTTCGCTATGGCTACACCTTC.

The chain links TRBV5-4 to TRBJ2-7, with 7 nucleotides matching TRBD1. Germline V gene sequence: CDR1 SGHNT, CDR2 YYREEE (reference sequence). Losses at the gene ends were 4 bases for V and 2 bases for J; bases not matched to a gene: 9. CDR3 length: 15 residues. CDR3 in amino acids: CASSPEVGQAYEQYF. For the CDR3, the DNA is TGTGCCAGCAGCCCGGAAGTTGGACAGGCCTACGAGCAGTACTTC.

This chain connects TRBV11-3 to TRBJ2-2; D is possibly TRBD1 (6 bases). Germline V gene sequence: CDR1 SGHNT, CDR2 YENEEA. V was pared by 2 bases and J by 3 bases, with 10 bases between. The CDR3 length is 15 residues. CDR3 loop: CASSLRGGDTGELFF. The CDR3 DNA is TGTGCCAGCAGCTTACGAGGGGGAGACACCGGGGAGCTGTTTTTT.

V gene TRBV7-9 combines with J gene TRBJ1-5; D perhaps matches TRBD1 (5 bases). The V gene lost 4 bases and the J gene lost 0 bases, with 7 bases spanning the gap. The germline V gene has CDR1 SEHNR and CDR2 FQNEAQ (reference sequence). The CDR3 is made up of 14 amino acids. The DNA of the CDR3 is TGTGCCAGCAGCTCGGGGGATAGCAATCAGCCCCAGCATTTT. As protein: CASSSGDSNQPQHF.

DNA for the CDR3: TGTGCCAGCAGACTCCAGGGGGCGGGTGACTACGAGCAGTACTTC. Translating it yields CASRLQGAGDYEQYF. The V call is TRBV13, the J call TRBJ2-7; the match to TRBD1 covers 8 bases. Looked up from germline, CDR1 is PRHDT and CDR2 is FYEKMQ (reference sequence). Trimming at V came to 6 bases and at J to 3 bases, leaving 10 bases not matched to a gene. This CDR3 has 15 amino acids.

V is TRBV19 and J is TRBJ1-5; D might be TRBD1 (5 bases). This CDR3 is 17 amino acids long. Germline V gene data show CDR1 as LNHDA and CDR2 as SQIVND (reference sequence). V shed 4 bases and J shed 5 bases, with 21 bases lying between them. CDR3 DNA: TGTGCCAGTAGTACCCAATCAGGGTTTCGCTTAGATCAGCCCCAGCATTTT. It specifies CASSTQSGFRLDQPQHF.

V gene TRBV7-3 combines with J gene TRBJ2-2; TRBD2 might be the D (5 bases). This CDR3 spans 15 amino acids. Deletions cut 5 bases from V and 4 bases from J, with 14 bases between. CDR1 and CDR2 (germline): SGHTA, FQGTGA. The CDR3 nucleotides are TGTGCCAGCAGCCCGGGATACACGGGCACCGGGGAGCTGTTTTTT. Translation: CASSPGYTGTGELFF.

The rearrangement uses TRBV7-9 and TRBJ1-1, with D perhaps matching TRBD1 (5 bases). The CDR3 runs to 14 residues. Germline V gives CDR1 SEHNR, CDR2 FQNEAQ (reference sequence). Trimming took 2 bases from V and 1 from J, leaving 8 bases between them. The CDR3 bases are TGTGCCAGCAGCTTACTGACAGCGAACACTGAAGCTTTCTTT. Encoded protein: CASSLLTANTEAFF.

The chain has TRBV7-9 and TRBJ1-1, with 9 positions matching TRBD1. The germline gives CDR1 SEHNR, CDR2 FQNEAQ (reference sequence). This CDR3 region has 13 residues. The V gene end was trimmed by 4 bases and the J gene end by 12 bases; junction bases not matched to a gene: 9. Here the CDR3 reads CASSWGLGQGTFF. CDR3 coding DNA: TGTGCCAGCAGCTGGGGATTGGGACAGGGAACTTTCTTT.

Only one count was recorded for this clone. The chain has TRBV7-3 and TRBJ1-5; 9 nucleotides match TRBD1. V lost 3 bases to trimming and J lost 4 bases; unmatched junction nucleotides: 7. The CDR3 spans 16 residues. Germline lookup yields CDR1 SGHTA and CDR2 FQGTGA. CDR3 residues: CASSFLGQGGNQPQHF. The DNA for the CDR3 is TGTGCCAGCAGCTTCTTGGGACAGGGTGGGAATCAGCCCCAGCATTTT.

As DNA, the CDR3 is TGTGCCAGCTCACTATTAGGGGGAGAGACCCAGTACTTC. The encoded protein is CASSLLGGETQYF. V gene TRBV18 combines with J gene TRBJ2-5; D possibly corresponds to TRBD1 (6 bases). Germline V gene sequence: CDR1 KGHSH, CDR2 LQKENI. This CDR3 contains 13 residues. The V and J ends lost 4 bases and 4 bases respectively, with 10 bases between them.